The entry that follows covers one TCR beta chain sequence. The record originates from a study of blood T cell repertoires in COVID-19. The CDR3 spans 16 residues. Germline-derived CDR1 and CDR2 are KGHSH and LQKENI. V shed 2 bases, J shed 5 bases, and the junction held 11 bases outside the gene matches. The table came from immunoSEQ multiplex PCR; TCRdb's copy has only in-frame clones and leaves some out. The table shows 200,000 or so clones, with about 82% occurring only once. The gene calls are TRBV18 and TRBJ1-1; 7 bases map to TRBD1. Sequenced material: peripheral blood. The sequence was collected from a woman aged 30 to 39 with acute or convalescent COVID-19. The CDR3 protein is CASSPKAGGEGTEAFF. Here the CDR3 DNA reads TGTGCCAGCTCACCAAAGGCAGGGGGTGAGGGAACTGAAGCTTTCTTT.